Below, one TCR beta chain is given with its context. Its antigen is currently not known. No much larger clonotype is one base removed from it; base qualities were not supplied. This sample was included in a study of blood T cell repertoires in COVID-19 (dated by TCRdb to the early 2020s). Regarding the complete study: Samples covering the acute and convalescent phases of COVID-19 were provided by collaborators in the United States, Italy and Spain. The material from the prospective study consisted of cDNA or gDNA derived from T cells, B-cell-depleted T cells, or PBMCs. Subjects who had been exposed to COVID-19, were actively infected with it, or had recovered from it provided the deeply sampled blood TCRbeta repertoires that made up the dataset. The repertoires were made available in a free public database intended to serve as a resource for research on the immune response to SARS-CoV-2. Samples came from the ongoing ImmuneRACE study (first 160 participants) plus 1,254 subjects from 6 global collaborators. The sample metadata nearly always contained a de-identified subject ID, COVID-19 status, age in years and sex. Where HLA class I and class II types were available, the types were taken from metadata supplied by the sample provider, not from assay-based typing.

Enrolling through a virtual design, the prospective study's participants ranged in age from roughly 18 to 89 years and lived across 24 United States geographic areas. To assign participants to cohorts, the prospective study relied on clinical history that participants themselves reported in a screening survey and a study questionnaire. In the prospective study, whole blood, serum and a nasopharyngeal or oropharyngeal swab were collected from each participant by mobile phlebotomists. Prospective study participants could optionally give additional blood draws and questionnaires over a roughly two-month period. Before DNA extraction, blood samples from the prospective study were shipped at room temperature or frozen. The immunoSEQ Assay, a bias-controlled multiplex PCR, was used to amplify TCRbeta CDR3 regions from genomic DNA. Regarding the original processing steps: The number of nucleated cells in each sample was estimated from the amplification of reference gene primers within the assay. To quantify the absolute abundance of each unique TCRbeta CDR3 rearrangement, sequence reads were collapsed and filtered. For each sample, productive Simpson clonality was calculated by taking the square root of Simpson's diversity index across productive rearrangements. Sourced from immuneACCESS, this table was stored by TCRdb with only in-frame sequences that have V and J called. A share of the clones is absent; for the studies checked, an unresolved V gene accounts for under half, and the remainder has no known explanation. The V and J calls and clone size are taken from that table; D and trimming were inferred from the DNA. The sample contains under 300,000 clones, about 91% of them found a single time. Clones ranked in the top ten supply 0.95% to 1.5% of the sample.

The investigation overall reported the following: How much clinical and demographic metadata was included differed by source and by participant, and the metadata was provided uncurated.

CDR1 and CDR2 were assigned from the germline V gene (reference sequence) as GTSNPN and SVGIG. The CDR3 sequence holds 13 residues, the cysteine and phenylalanine included. The read is trimmed to its CDR3 DNA, 39 bases read in frame from base 1. V is clipped by 0 bases and J by 3 bases, and the sequence between their germline boundaries is 8 bases long. The chain links TRBV30 with TRBJ2-5; the D gene assignment is ambiguous. This sequence originates from a human donor in a cohort exposed to, infected with or recovered from COVID-19 (not recorded which). The donor label of this sample is uncertain. Sequencing was done on a sample of PBMCs or T cells enriched from blood (not recorded which). The CDR3 amino acid sequence is: CAWSVTSKETQYF. The DNA reads TGTGCCTGGAGTGTTACATCAAAAGAGACCCAGTACTTC.